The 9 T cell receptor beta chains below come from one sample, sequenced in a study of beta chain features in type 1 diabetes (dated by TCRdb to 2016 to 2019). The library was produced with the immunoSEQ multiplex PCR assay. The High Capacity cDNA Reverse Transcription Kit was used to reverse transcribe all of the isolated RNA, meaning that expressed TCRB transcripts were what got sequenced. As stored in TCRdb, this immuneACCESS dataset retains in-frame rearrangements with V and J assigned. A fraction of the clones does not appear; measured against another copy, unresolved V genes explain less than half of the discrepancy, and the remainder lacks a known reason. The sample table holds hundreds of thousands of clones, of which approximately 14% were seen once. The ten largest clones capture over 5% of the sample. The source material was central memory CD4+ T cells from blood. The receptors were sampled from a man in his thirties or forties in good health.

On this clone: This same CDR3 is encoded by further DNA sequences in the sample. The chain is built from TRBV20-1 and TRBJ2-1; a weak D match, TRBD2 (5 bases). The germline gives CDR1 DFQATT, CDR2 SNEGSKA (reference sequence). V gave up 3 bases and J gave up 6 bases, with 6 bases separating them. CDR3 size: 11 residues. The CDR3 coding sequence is TGCAGTGCTAGTCGGGGCAATGAGCAGTTCTTC. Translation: CSASRGNEQFF.

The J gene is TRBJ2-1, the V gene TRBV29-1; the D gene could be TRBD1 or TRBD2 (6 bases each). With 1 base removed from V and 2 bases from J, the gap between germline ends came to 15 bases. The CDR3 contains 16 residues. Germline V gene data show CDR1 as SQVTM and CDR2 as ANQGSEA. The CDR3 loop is CSVEGPGAAAYNEQFF. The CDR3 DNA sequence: TGCAGCGTTGAAGGCCCGGGGGCAGCTGCCTACAATGAGCAGTTCTTC.

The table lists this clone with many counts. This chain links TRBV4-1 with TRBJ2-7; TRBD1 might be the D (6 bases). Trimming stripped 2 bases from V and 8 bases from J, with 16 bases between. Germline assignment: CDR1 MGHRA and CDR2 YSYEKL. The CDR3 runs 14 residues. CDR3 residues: CASSQPPDSPKQYF. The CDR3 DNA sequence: TGCGCCAGCAGCCAACCTCCGGACAGCCCCAAGCAGTACTTC.

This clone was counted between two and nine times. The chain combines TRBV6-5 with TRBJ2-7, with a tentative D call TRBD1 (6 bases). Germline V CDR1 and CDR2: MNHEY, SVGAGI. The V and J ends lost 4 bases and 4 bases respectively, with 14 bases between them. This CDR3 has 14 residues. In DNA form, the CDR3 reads TGTGCCAGCAGTTCCCCCAGGGGCAAATACGAGCAGTACTTC. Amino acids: CASSSPRGKYEQYF.

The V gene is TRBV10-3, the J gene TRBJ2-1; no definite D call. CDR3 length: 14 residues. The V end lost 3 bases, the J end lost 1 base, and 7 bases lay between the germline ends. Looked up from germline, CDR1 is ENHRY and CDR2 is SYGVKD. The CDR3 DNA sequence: TGTGCCATCAGTGAATTAGGGTCCTACAATGAGCAGTTCTTC. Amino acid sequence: CAISELGSYNEQFF.

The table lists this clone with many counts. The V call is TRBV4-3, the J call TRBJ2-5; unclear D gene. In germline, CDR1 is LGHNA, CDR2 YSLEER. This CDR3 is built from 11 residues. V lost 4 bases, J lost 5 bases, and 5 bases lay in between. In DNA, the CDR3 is TGCGCCAGCAGCCCTACGGAGACCCAGTACTTC. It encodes CASSPTETQYF.

The DNA for the CDR3 is TGTGCCAGCAGCTCTAGTGGGACGGTGAACACCGGGGAGCTGTTTTTT. This translates into CASSSSGTVNTGELFF. J is TRBJ2-2 and V is TRBV7-2; D could derive from TRBD1 or TRBD2 (5 bases each). V gave up 4 bases and J gave up 1 base, with 13 bases separating them. This CDR3 has 16 residues. Per germline, CDR1 SGHTA and CDR2 FQGNSA.

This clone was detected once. Written as DNA, the CDR3 is TGTGCCAGCAGCCGCCGACAGGGTCGAGAGACCCAGTACTTC. Translating it yields CASSRRQGRETQYF. The chain is built from TRBV4-2 and TRBJ2-5; TRBD1 matches 7 bases. The V segment lost 4 bases and the J segment 4 bases; nucleotides outside the gene matches: 6. CDR1 and CDR2 from the germline V gene are LGHNA and YNFKEQ. This CDR3 spans 14 amino acids.

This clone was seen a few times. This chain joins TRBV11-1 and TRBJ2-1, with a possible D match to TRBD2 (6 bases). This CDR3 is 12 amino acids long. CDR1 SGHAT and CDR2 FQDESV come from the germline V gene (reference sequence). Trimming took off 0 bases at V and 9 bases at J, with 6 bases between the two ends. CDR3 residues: CASSLAGGEQFF. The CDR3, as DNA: TGTGCCAGCAGCTTAGCGGGAGGTGAGCAGTTCTTC.